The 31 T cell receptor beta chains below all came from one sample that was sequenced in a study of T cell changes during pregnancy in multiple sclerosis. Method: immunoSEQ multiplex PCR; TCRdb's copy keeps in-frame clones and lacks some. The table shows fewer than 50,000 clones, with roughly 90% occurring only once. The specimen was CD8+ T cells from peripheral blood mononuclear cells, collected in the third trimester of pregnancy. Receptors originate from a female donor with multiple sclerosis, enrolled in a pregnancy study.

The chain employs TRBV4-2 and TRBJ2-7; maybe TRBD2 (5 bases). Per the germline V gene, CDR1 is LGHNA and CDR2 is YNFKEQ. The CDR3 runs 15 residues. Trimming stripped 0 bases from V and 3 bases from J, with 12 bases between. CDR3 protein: CASSQDLGGGYEQYF. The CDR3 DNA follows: TGTGCCAGCAGCCAAGATCTCGGAGGCGGCTACGAGCAGTACTTC.

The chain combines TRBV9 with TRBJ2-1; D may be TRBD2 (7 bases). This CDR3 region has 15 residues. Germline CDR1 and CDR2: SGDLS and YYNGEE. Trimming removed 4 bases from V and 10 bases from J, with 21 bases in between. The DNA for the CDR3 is TGTGCCAGCAGCCCGGAAGGGGGGGGGCGGGGAGAGCAGTTCTTC. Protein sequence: CASSPEGGGRGEQFF. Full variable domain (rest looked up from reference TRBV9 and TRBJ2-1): DSGVTQTPKHLITATGQRVTLRCSPRSGDLSVYWYQQSLDQGLQFLIQYYNGEERAKGNILERFSAQQFPDLHSELNLSSLELGDSALYFCASSPEGGGRGEQFFGPGTRLTVL.

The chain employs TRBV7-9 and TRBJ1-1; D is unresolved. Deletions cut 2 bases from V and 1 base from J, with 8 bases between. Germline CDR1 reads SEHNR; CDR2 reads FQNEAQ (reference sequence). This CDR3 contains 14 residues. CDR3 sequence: CASSLTRTNTEAFF. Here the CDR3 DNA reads TGTGCCAGCAGCTTAACGCGTACGAACACTGAAGCTTTCTTT.

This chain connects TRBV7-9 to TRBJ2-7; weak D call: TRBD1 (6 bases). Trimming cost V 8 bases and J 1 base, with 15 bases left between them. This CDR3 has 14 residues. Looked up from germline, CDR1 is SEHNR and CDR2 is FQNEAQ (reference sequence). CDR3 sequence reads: CASRPGHNSYEQYF. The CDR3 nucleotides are TGTGCCAGCCGGCCGGGACACAATTCCTACGAGCAGTACTTC.

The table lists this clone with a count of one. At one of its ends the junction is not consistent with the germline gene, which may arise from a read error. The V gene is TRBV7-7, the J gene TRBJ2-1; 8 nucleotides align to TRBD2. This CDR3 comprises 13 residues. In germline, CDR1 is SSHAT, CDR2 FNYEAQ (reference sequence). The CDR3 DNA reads TGTGCTAGCAGCCCAAGCGGGAGCCTTGAGCAGTTCTTC. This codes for CASSPSGSLEQFF.

For the CDR3, the DNA is TGTGCCAGCAGTTTCCGGAACACTGAAGCTTTCTTT. Translation: CASSFRNTEAFF. This sequence joins TRBV28 and TRBJ1-1; no clear D. The CDR3 has 12 amino acids. The germline V gene encodes CDR1 MDHEN and CDR2 SYDVKM. Trimming took off 3 bases at V and 1 base at J, with 3 bases between the two ends. The variable domain in full, completed from reference TRBV28 and TRBJ1-1, reads DVKVTQSSRYLVKRTGEKVFLECVQDMDHENMFWYRQDPGLGLRLIYFSYDVKMKEKGDIPEGYSVSREKKERFSLILESASTNQTSMYLCASSFRNTEAFFGQGTRLTVV.

The CDR3 bases are TGTGCCAGCAGTGGACCGGGACTAGCGGGAGGGCCCCACAATGAGCAGTTCTTC. Translation gives CASSGPGLAGGPHNEQFF. The V gene is TRBV6-1, the J gene TRBJ2-1; TRBD2 agrees at 16 bases. The CDR3 loop spans 18 amino acids. In germline, CDR1 is MNHNS, CDR2 SASEGT. The V segment lost 4 bases and the J segment 5 bases; nucleotides outside the gene matches: 8.

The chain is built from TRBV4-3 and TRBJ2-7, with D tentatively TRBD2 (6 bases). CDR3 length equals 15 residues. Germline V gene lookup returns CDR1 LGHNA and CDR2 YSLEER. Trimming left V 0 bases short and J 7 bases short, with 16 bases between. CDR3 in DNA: TGCGCCAGCAGCCAAGAGTGGGAGGCCGTTTATGAGCAGTACTTC. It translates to CASSQEWEAVYEQYF.

CDR3 residues: CASSWTGGEQYF. DNA of the CDR3: TGTGCCAGCAGCTGGACAGGGGGTGAGCAGTACTTC. This sequence joins TRBV7-6 and TRBJ2-7; TRBD1 matches at 10 bases. Germline CDR1 SGHVS, CDR2 FNYEAQ. J lost 7 bases, V lost 4 bases, and 1 base had no gene match. The CDR3 consists of 12 residues.

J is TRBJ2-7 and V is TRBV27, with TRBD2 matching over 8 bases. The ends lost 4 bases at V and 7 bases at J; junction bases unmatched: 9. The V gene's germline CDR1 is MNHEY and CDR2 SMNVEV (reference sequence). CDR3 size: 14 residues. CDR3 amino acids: CASSSKRESKEQYF. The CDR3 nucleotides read TGTGCCAGCAGTTCAAAGCGGGAGTCAAAGGAGCAGTACTTC.

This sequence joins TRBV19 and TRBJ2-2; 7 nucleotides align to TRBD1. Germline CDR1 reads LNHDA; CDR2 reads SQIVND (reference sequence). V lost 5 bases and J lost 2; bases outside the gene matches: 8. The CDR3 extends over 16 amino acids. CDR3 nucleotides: TGTGCCAGTAGTCTCGACAGGGCTACAAACACCGGGGAGCTGTTTTTT. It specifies CASSLDRATNTGELFF.

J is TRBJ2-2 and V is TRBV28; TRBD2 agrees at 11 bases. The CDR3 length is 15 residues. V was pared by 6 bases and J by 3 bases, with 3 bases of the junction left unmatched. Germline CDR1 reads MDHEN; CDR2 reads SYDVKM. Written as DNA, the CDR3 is TGTGCCAGCAGCCCACTAGCGGGAGACACCGGGGAGCTGTTTTTT. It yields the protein CASSPLAGDTGELFF. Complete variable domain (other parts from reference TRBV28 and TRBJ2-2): DVKVTQSSRYLVKRTGEKVFLECVQDMDHENMFWYRQDPGLGLRLIYFSYDVKMKEKGDIPEGYSVSREKKERFSLILESASTNQTSMYLCASSPLAGDTGELFFGEGSRLTVL.

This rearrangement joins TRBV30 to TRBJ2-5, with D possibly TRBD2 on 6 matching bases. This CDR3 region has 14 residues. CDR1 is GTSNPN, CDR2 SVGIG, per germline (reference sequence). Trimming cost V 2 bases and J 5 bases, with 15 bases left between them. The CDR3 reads CAWSLTGEWETQYF. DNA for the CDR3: TGTGCCTGGAGTCTTACGGGGGAATGGGAGACCCAGTACTTC.

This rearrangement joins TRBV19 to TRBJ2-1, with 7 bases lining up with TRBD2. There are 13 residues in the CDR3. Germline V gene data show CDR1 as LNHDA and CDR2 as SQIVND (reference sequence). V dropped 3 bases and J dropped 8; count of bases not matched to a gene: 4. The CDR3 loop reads CASSILTSDEQFF. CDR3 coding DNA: TGTGCCAGTAGTATCTTAACTAGCGATGAGCAGTTCTTC.

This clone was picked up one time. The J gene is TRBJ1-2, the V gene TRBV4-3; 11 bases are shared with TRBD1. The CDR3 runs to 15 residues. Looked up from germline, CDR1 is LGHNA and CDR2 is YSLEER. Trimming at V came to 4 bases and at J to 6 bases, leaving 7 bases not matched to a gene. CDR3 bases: TGCGCCAGCAGCCTTGGGTGGGGACAGGGGGATGGCTACACCTTC. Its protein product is CASSLGWGQGDGYTF.

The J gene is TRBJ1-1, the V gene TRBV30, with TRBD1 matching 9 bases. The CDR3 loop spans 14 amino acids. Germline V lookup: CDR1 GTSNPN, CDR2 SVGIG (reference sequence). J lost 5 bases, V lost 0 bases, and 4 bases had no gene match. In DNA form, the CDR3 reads TGTGCCTGGAGTGTCCCGACAGGGGGGACTGAAGCTTTCTTT. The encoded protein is CAWSVPTGGTEAFF.

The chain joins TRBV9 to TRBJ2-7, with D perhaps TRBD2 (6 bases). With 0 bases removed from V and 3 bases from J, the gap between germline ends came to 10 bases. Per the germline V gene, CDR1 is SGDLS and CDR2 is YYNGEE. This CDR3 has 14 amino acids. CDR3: CASSVAGVGYEQYF. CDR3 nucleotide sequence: TGTGCCAGCAGCGTAGCGGGGGTCGGCTACGAGCAGTACTTC.

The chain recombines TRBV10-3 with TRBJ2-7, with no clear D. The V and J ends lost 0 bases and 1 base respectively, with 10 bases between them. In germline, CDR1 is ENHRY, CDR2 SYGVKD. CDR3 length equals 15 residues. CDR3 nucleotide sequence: TGTGCCATCAGTGAGTCATTGGTCAGTTCCTACGAGCAGTACTTC. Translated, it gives CAISESLVSSYEQYF.

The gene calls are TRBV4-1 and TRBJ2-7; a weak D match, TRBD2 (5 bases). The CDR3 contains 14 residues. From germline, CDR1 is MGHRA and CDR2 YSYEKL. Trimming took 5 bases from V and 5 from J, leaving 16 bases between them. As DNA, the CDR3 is TGCGCCAGCAGCTGGTCGGCCCATAGCGACGAGCAGTACTTC. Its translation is CASSWSAHSDEQYF.

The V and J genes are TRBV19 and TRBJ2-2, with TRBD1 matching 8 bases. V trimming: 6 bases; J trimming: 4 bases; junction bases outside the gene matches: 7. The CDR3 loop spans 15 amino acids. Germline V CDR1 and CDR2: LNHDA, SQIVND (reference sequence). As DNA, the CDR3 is TGTGCCAGTAGGTGGAAGACAGGGGCCACCGGGGAGCTGTTTTTT. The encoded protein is CASRWKTGATGELFF.

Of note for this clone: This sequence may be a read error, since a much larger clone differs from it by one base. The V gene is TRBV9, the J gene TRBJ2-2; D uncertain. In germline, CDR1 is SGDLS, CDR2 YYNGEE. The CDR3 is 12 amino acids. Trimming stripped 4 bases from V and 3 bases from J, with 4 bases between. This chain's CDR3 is CASSPYTGELFF. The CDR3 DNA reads TGTGCCAGCAGCCCATACACCGGGGAGCTGTTTTTT.

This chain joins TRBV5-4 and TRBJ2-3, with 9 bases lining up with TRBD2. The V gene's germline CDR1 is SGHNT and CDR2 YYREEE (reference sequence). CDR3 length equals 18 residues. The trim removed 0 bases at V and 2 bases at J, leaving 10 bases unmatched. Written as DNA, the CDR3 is TGTGCCAGCAGCTTGGAGTCTATAACTAGCGGGCTCACAGATACGCAGTATTTT. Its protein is CASSLESITSGLTDTQYF. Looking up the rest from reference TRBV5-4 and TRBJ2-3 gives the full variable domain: ETGVTQSPTHLIKTRGQQVTLRCSSQSGHNTVSWYQQALGQGPQFIFQYYREEENGRGNFPPRFSGLQFPNYSSELNVNALELDDSALYLCASSLESITSGLTDTQYFGPGTRLTVL.

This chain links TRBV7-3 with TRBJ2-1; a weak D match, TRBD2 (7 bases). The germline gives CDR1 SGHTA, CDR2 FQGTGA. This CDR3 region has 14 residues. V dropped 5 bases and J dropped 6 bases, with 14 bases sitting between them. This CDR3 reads CASSPGLGGNEQFF. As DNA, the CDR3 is TGTGCCAGCAGCCCTGGACTAGGGGGCAATGAGCAGTTCTTC.

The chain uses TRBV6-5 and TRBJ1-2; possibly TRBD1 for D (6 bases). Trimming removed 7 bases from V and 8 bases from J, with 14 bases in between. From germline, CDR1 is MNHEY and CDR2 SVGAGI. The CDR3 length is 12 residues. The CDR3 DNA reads TGTGCCAGCACGAAGGCAGGGGAGGGCTACACCTTC. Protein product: CASTKAGEGYTF.

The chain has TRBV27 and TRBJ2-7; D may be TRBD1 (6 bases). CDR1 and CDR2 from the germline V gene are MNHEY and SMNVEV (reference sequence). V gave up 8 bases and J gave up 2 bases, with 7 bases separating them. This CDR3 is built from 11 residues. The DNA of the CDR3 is TGTGCCAGCGGGACAACCTACGAGCAGTACTTC. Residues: CASGTTYEQYF.

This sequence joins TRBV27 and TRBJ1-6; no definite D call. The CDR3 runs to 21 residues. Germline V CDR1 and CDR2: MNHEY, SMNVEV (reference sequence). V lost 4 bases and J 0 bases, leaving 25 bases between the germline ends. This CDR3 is CASSSTSGTWALSSYNSPLHF. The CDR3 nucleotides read TGTGCCAGCAGTTCCACCTCCGGCACATGGGCTCTGAGCTCCTATAATTCACCCCTCCACTTT.

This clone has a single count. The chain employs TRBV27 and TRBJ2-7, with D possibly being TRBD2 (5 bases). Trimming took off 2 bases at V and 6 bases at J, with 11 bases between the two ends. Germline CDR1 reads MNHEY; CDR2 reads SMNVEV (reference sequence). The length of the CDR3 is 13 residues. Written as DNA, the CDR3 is TGTGCCAGCAGTTTACAGGCCGGGGTCGAGCAGTACTTC. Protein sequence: CASSLQAGVEQYF.

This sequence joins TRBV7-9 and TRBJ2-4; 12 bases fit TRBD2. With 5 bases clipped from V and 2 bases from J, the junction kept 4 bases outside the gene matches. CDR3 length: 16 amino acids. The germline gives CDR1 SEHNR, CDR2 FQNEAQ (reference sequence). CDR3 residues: CASSPTSGRSKNIQYF. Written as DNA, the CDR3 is TGTGCCAGCAGCCCGACTAGCGGGAGATCCAAAAACATTCAGTACTTC.

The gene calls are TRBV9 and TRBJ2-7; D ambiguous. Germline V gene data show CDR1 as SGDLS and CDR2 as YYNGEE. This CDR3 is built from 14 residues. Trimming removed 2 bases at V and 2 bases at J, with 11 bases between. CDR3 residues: CASSVSGDAYEQYF. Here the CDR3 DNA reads TGTGCCAGCAGCGTGTCCGGAGACGCCTACGAGCAGTACTTC.

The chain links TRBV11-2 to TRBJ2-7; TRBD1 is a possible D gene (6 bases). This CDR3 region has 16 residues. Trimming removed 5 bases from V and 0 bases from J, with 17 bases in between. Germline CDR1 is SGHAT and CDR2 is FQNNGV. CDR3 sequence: CASSAPGDNFSYEQYF. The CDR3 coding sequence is TGTGCCAGCAGCGCCCCCGGGGACAACTTCTCCTACGAGCAGTACTTC. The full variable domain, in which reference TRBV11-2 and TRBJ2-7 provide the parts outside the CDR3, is EAGVAQSPRYKIIEKRQSVAFWCNPISGHATLYWYQQILGQGPKLLIQFQNNGVVDDSQLPKDRFSAERLKGVDSTLKIQPAKLEDSAVYLCASSAPGDNFSYEQYFGPGTRLTVT.

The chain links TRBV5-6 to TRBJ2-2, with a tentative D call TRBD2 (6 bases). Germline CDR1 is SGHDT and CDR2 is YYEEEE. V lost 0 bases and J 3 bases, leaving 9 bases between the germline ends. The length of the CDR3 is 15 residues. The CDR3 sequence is CASSLVRLDTGELFF. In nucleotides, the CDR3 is TGTGCCAGCAGCTTGGTAAGACTAGACACCGGGGAGCTGTTTTTT.